This T cell receptor beta chain was observed in a study of blood T cell repertoires in COVID-19. Study overall: Material from acute and convalescent COVID-19 was sourced from the United States, Italy and Spain. Sample material is recorded as cDNA or gDNA derived from T cells, B-cell-depleted T cells, or PBMCs.

Authors' analysis steps: Amplification of reference gene primers provided the estimated nucleated cell counts. Data came from immunoSEQ multiplex PCR; TCRdb stores just in-frame clones and leaves some out. Clonal size and the V and J genes are those of that table, whereas D and trimming came from the DNA. The top ten hold approximately 9.3% of the sample, which has 330,000 or so clones, roughly 87% seen once. One Seattle source followed patients from active infection through their disease course. Looked up from germline, CDR1 is SGDLS and CDR2 is YYNGEE. The CDR3 has 19 amino acids. J lost 6 bases, V lost 2 bases, and 15 bases had no gene match.

This TCR derives from a man younger than 40 with COVID-19, enrolled during active disease. The chain is built from TRBV9 and TRBJ2-1; 12 bases are a match to TRBD2. Sequencing input: peripheral blood. The CDR3 loop is CASSVGPGLAGRRSNEQFF. Written as DNA, the CDR3 is TGTGCCAGCAGCGTCGGTCCCGGACTAGCGGGGAGAAGAAGCAATGAGCAGTTCTTC.